This T cell receptor beta chain was sequenced in a study of T cells after yellow fever vaccination. The authors made TCR cDNA by 5'RACE template switching, adding a universal primer site and UMIs. TCRdb ran MiXCR on the 5' RACE reads and lists one entry per CDR3 protein. The data contain 320,000 or so distinct CDR3 sequences, 7% to 10% of them singletons. This CDR3 has 14 residues. Germline V CDR1 and CDR2: MNHNS, SASEGT. Study-wide results and limits: Abundant clonotypes from the bulk population could have been carried over as contaminants into FACS-sorted repertoires. Post-booster samples contained most primary-vaccination clones (about 96% CD4, around 90% CD8).

Notes on this clonotype: Its antigen is not identified.

The specimen comprised PBMCs, sampled roughly 47 days after the first yellow fever vaccination. The chain uses TRBV6-1 and TRBJ2-1; 8 positions agree with TRBD1. The sequence derives from a man younger than 30 who received the YFV17D yellow fever vaccine. The DNA for the CDR3 is TGTGCTCTTAAGTCGGGACAGGTGACAGGTGAGCAGTTCTTC. Its protein product is CALKSGQVTGEQFF.